The rows below give T cell receptor beta chains drawn from one sample of a study of regulatory T cells in long-lasting Graves disease. TCRdb re-derived calls from the multiplex PCR reads in MiXCR, one entry per CDR3 protein. The profile shows approximately 440,000 distinct CDR3 sequences, 15% to 20% of them singletons. The data also belong to a second study, concerning T cells in Graves' hyperthyroidism and ophthalmopathy.

The sequences come from peripheral blood mononuclear cells (PBMCs), collected at new diagnosis, from a patient treated with antithyroid drugs. The receptors were gathered from a man aged 40-55 years with Graves disease. CDR3s include the opening cysteine and the closing phenylalanine or tryptophan. The D gene is left open where the match is weak. Where a row states a size, it is once, few, many or the class of an expanded clone; other rows omit it.

TRBJ2-6 | TRBD2 | TRBV12-3/TRBV12-4 | . | TGTGCCAGCATTTGGGGGGGGGTGTCCGGGGCCAACGTCCTGACTTTC | CASIWGGVSGANVLTF
TRBJ2-1 | . | TRBV20-1 | few | TGCAGTGCTAGAAGTACCCCGAGCTCCTACAATGAGCAGTTCTTC | CSARSTPSSYNEQFF
TRBJ1-1 | . | TRBV7-9 | . | TGTGCCACCCTACCCCTTGTCGAGGGCGGAACTGAAGCTTTCTTT | CATLPLVEGGTEAFF
TRBJ2-7 | TRBD2 | TRBV5-1 | . | TGCGCCAGCAGCCCGGGACTAGCGGGCCCCGGCTCCTACGAGCAGTACTTC | CASSPGLAGPGSYEQYF
TRBJ2-3 | TRBD1 | TRBV20-1 | . | TGCAGTGCTCTTAATACCCGGGACAGTATCCTCGGGGCCCTCACAGATACGCAGTATTTT | CSALNTRDSILGALTDTQYF
TRBJ1-1 | . | TRBV12-3/TRBV12-4 | many | TGTGCCAGCAGTACAAGGAAAGTGAACACTGAAGCTTTCTTT | CASSTRKVNTEAFF
TRBJ2-7 | TRBD2 | TRBV11-2 | many | TGTGCCAGCAGCTCCCCTGAACTAGCGTACCGCTCCTACGAGCAGTACTTC | CASSSPELAYRSYEQYF
TRBJ2-7 | TRBD2 | TRBV24-1 | many | TGTGCCACCAGTGATAGTCGACTAGCGGGAGGGTACGAGCAGTACTTC | CATSDSRLAGGYEQYF
TRBJ2-3 | TRBD2 | TRBV7-2 | many | TGTGCCAGCAGCTTAGCGGGAGGGCCCACAGATACGCAGTATTTT | CASSLAGGPTDTQYF
TRBJ2-7 | . | TRBV2 | many | TGTGCCAGCAGTGAGCAGGGTATGAACGAGCAGTACTTC | CASSEQGMNEQYF
TRBJ2-5 | . | TRBV6-5 | many | TGTGCCAGCAGTTCGGGTCAGACCCAGTACTTC | CASSSGQTQYF
TRBJ2-1 | TRBD2 | TRBV7-2 | many | TGTGCCAGCAGCTTACTACTAGCGGGAGCCTACAATGAGCAGTTCTTC | CASSLLLAGAYNEQFF
TRBJ1-1 | TRBD1 | TRBV29-1 | few | TGCAGCGTGATGGACAGGGGAGTAACTGAAGCTTTCTTT | CSVMDRGVTEAFF
TRBJ2-7 | . | TRBV12-3/TRBV12-4 | few | TGTGCCAGCAGCCAAAAGAGGGCGGCCTCCTACGAGCAGTACTTC | CASSQKRAASYEQYF
TRBJ2-7 | TRBD1 | TRBV18 | few | TGTGCCAGCTCACCAACGTTGGGACAGAGCTCCTACGAGCAGTACTTC | CASSPTLGQSSYEQYF
TRBJ1-4 | . | TRBV28 | few | TGTGCCAGCCGGGCCAGGGATGATGAAAAACTGTTTTTT | CASRARDDEKLFF
TRBJ1-5 | . | TRBV10-2 | many | TGCGCCAGCAGTGAGGGACGGTACAATCAGCCCCAGCATTTT | CASSEGRYNQPQHF
TRBJ2-3 | TRBD1 | TRBV6-2/TRBV6-3 | . | TGTGCCAGCAGTGCCCTTTCAGGGGGCGCAACCACAGATACGCAGTATTTT | CASSALSGGATTDTQYF
TRBJ2-7 | . | TRBV28 | many | TGTGCCAGCAATCCCGGGAATCGTCCTTCCGAGCAGTACTTC | CASNPGNRPSEQYF
TRBJ2-2 | TRBD2 | TRBV30 | many | TGTGCCTACGACATAGCGGGCACCGGGGAGCTGTTTTTT | CAYDIAGTGELFF
TRBJ2-2 | . | TRBV2 | many | TGTGCCAGCTGGGCCAGCGCTACGAACACCGGGGAGCTGTTTTTT | CASWASATNTGELFF
TRBJ2-1 | TRBD2 | TRBV4-1 | few | TGCGCCAGCAGCCCCCTGGGTCGAGCGGGAGGATCCAATGAGCAGTTCTTC | CASSPLGRAGGSNEQFF
TRBJ2-1 | TRBD2 | TRBV2 | many | TGTGCCAGCATGGCGGGAGTAGACAATGAGCAGTTCTTC | CASMAGVDNEQFF
TRBJ2-5 | . | TRBV7-9 | many | TGTGCCAGCAGCTCCCCCCGGGGGTCGGGAGAGACCCAGTACTTC | CASSSPRGSGETQYF
TRBJ2-7 | . | TRBV28 | . | TGTGCCAGCAGCCTAGACGGCGGGATTTTAGGGTACGAGCAGTACTTC | CASSLDGGILGYEQYF
TRBJ1-3 | . | TRBV10-3 | few | TGTGCCATCAGTGTGGGAGGAAACACCATATATTTT | CAISVGGNTIYF
TRBJ2-2 | TRBD2 | TRBV30 | many | TGTGCCTGGAGTCCCGGGACTAGCGGGAACACCGGGGAGCTGTTTTTT | CAWSPGTSGNTGELFF
TRBJ1-4 | . | TRBV11-2 | . | TGTGCCAGCAGCTTCAGAGATAATGAAAAACTGTTTTTT | CASSFRDNEKLFF
TRBJ2-6 | . | TRBV6-6 | . | TGTGCCAGCAGTTACTATGTTCTGGAAGGGGCCAACGTCCTGACTTTC | CASSYYVLEGANVLTF
TRBJ2-5 | TRBD1 | TRBV10-3 | . | TGTGCCATCAGTGACGGCCAGGGGGAGCCAGAGACCCAGTACTTC | CAISDGQGEPETQYF
TRBJ2-5 | . | TRBV7-9 | many | TGTGCCAGCAGCTTAGCGCGGGGCAGGGAAGAGACCCAGTACTTC | CASSLARGREETQYF
TRBJ2-7 | TRBD1 | TRBV12-3/TRBV12-4 | many | TGTGCCAGCAGTTTAGGGGACAGGGGGAAGTACGAGCAGTACTTC | CASSLGDRGKYEQYF
TRBJ2-7 | . | TRBV2 | many | TGTGCCAGCGTACCAGGGTCCTACGAGCAGTACTTC | CASVPGSYEQYF
TRBJ2-3 | TRBD2 | TRBV7-3 | many | TGTGCCAGCAGCTTAGCGGGAGGGCCACAACATACGCAGTATTTT | CASSLAGGPQHTQYF
TRBJ1-4 | . | TRBV2 | many | TGTGCCAGCAGCTCGGACAGCAGAGAAAAACTGTTTTTT | CASSSDSREKLFF
TRBJ2-7 | . | TRBV5-5 | many | TGTGCCAGCAGCTTGGATCCGGCGCTCTACGAGCAGTACTTC | CASSLDPALYEQYF
TRBJ2-7 | . | TRBV2 | many | TGTGCCAGCAGCCGGGACGGTGACTACGAGCAGTACTTC | CASSRDGDYEQYF
TRBJ1-2 | . | TRBV11-2 | few | TGTGCCAGCAGCACGAACCGGGACCGTCGAGGCTACACCTTC | CASSTNRDRRGYTF
TRBJ2-2 | . | TRBV12-3/TRBV12-4 | many | TGTGCCAGCAGTTTAGCGCAGCCTACCACCGGGGAGCTGTTTTTT | CASSLAQPTTGELFF
TRBJ2-2 | . | TRBV9 | . | TGTGCCAGCAGCGTACTTCACACGAACACCGGGGAGCTGTTTTTT | CASSVLHTNTGELFF
TRBJ2-1 | TRBD1 | TRBV12-3/TRBV12-4 | . | TGTGCCAGCAGTTTATGGGCCGGTACAGGGGTCTACAATGAGCAGTTCTTC | CASSLWAGTGVYNEQFF
TRBJ2-3 | TRBD1 | TRBV11-2 | many | TGTGCCAGCAGACGTCCGGGACAGGGAGTGGATGGAAGCACAGATACGCAGTATTTT | CASRRPGQGVDGSTDTQYF
TRBJ2-7 | . | TRBV6-2/TRBV6-3 | . | TGTGCCAGCAGTCAACCAACGGGACCCATGGGGGTCGAGCAGTACTTC | CASSQPTGPMGVEQYF
TRBJ2-1 | TRBD2 | TRBV11-3 | . | TGTGCCAGCAGCTCCCGACTAGCGGGAGGTCTCCACAATGAGCAGTTCTTC | CASSSRLAGGLHNEQFF
TRBJ1-5 | TRBD1 | TRBV2 | many | TGTGCCAGCAGCTCCCGGACAGGGGGCAATCAGCCCCAGCATTTT | CASSSRTGGNQPQHF
TRBJ1-1 | . | TRBV2 | many | TGTGCCAGGAGGTTGGACAGAGACACTGAAGCTTTCTTT | CARRLDRDTEAFF
TRBJ2-3 | . | TRBV15 | . | TGTGCCACCAGCAGAGAGCGGGGAACAGATACGCAGTATTTT | CATSRERGTDTQYF
TRBJ2-3 | TRBD1 | TRBV7-3 | many | TGTGCCAGCAGCTCCGTCACGACAGGGGAGGCAGATACGCAGTATTTT | CASSSVTTGEADTQYF
TRBJ1-3 | TRBD1 | TRBV28 | . | TGTGCCAGCAGTTTCTACGGACAGGGCTCTGGAAACACCATATATTTT | CASSFYGQGSGNTIYF
TRBJ2-3 | . | TRBV7-3 | many | TGTGCCAGCAGCAATACAGGGGGGGTAACAGATACGCAGTATTTT | CASSNTGGVTDTQYF
TRBJ1-2 | . | TRBV20-1 | few | TGCAGTGCTCAAATCCCCCCATTAGATGGCTACACCTTC | CSAQIPPLDGYTF
TRBJ1-2 | . | TRBV28 | many | TGTGCCAGCAGTTTTGATTTTAACTATGGCTACACCTTC | CASSFDFNYGYTF
TRBJ2-3 | . | TRBV7-9 | . | TGTGCCAGCAGTCCTAGTAGGGGCGAGAGCACAGATACGCAGTATTTT | CASSPSRGESTDTQYF